The present TCR beta chain was sequenced within a study of memory CD4+ T cells and cytomegalovirus serostatus. On the study more broadly: This sample comes from healthy Belgian adults, about 10 CMV seropositive, approximately 22 seronegative.

As processed by the authors: After removing out-of-frame reads, around 2 million distinct TCRbeta sequences remained. Clones were sequenced by immunoSEQ multiplex PCR, and TCRdb holds only the in-frame ones, with some missing. The D gene and trimming were derived from the DNA, and the V and J assignments and clone size from that table. The repertoire has 40,000 to 50,000 clones, around four fifths of them found once; the top ten carry nearly 0.95%. With 6 bases clipped from V and 7 bases from J, the junction kept 8 bases outside the gene matches. Germline-derived CDR1 and CDR2 are SEHNR and FQNEAQ (reference sequence). This CDR3 is 15 amino acids long. The sort gate was single viable CD3+CD4+CD8-CD45RO+ cells for memory CD4+ T cells.

The sequence was obtained from an adult in good health and CMV-seronegative. Sequences were obtained from memory CD4+ T cells from blood. The chain carries TRBV7-9 and TRBJ2-2; 10 bases are a match to TRBD1. The CDR3 sequence is CASSFDRGLNGELFF. CDR3 sequence (DNA): TGTGCCAGCAGTTTCGACAGGGGGCTGAACGGGGAGCTGTTTTTT. Full variable domain (remainder filled in from reference TRBV7-9 and TRBJ2-2): DTGVSQNPRHKITKRGQNVTFRCDPISEHNRLYWYRQTLGQGPEFLTYFQNEAQLEKSRLLSDRFSAERPKGSFSTLEIQRTEQGDSAMYLCASSFDRGLNGELFFGEGSRLTVL.